This is a list of T cell receptor beta chains from one sample in a study of CD8 T cells in ankylosing spondylitis. TCRdb independently ran MiXCR on the 5' RACE reads; one entry per CDR3 protein. In the table there are roughly 700,000 distinct CDR3 sequences, roughly 19% of which are singletons. Sample: blood, either unsorted or a sorted T cell fraction (not recorded which). These receptors all stem from a male donor with ankylosing spondylitis. The CDR3 runs from the conserved cysteine through the conserved F or W. A D gene is named only where the DNA matches it firmly. The size entry is marked missing in some rows and otherwise reads once, few, many or a size class.

clone_size	j_call	d_call	v_call	cdr3_nt	cdr3_aa
NA	TRBJ2-7	NA	TRBV27	TGTGCCAGCAGTCCGCTGTTAGGGGCAGACTACGAGCAGTACTTC	CASSPLLGADYEQYF
few	TRBJ2-7	NA	TRBV4-2	TGTGCCAGCAGCTACTCGGCACTGGATTCCTACGAGCAGTACTTC	CASSYSALDSYEQYF
many	TRBJ1-5	NA	TRBV12-3/TRBV12-4	TGTGCCAGCAGTTTAGCACAACAGGCTATGCCCCAGCATTTT	CASSLAQQAMPQHF
many	TRBJ2-3	NA	TRBV29-1	TGCAGCGTTGGGACTACCGTTGGAGCAGATACGCAGTATTTT	CSVGTTVGADTQYF
few	TRBJ2-2	NA	TRBV5-1	TGCGCCAGCAGCTTGGGTTCGGTGAACACCGGGGAGCTGTTTTTT	CASSLGSVNTGELFF
NA	TRBJ1-4	NA	TRBV7-9	TGTGCCAGCAGCTTATCGTTAAGCCCTAATGAAAAACTGTTTTTT	CASSLSLSPNEKLFF
few	TRBJ2-6	TRBD2	TRBV12-3/TRBV12-4	TGTGCCAGCAGTTTGGCGGGGGGGGCCATAGGGGCCAACGTCCTGACTTTC	CASSLAGGAIGANVLTF
NA	TRBJ2-3	NA	TRBV7-2	TGTGCCAGCAGCTTACAATCGGCCGCCCAAGATACGCAGTATTTT	CASSLQSAAQDTQYF
NA	TRBJ1-4	NA	TRBV29-1	TGCAGCGTTGTTCAGGGCTCGGAAAAACTGTTTTTT	CSVVQGSEKLFF
few	TRBJ2-5	NA	TRBV5-5	TGTGCCAGCAGCTTGAGGATTAGTTCAGAGACCCAGTACTTC	CASSLRISSETQYF
NA	TRBJ1-1	NA	TRBV5-1	TGCGCCAGCAGCCCTGGCCGGCTGGCGGCTGAAGCTTTCTTT	CASSPGRLAAEAFF
few	TRBJ2-7	NA	TRBV6-5	TGTGCCAGCAGTTACTCCCCGGGCAGCTCCTACGAGCAGTACTTC	CASSYSPGSSYEQYF
NA	TRBJ1-2	TRBD1	TRBV20-1	TGCAGTGCTAGATCTTCGGGACAGGGTATTGGCTACACCTTC	CSARSSGQGIGYTF
NA	TRBJ2-3	TRBD2	TRBV3-1	TGTGCCAGCAGCCAGATAGCGGGAGGAACAGATACGCAGTATTTT	CASSQIAGGTDTQYF
NA	TRBJ2-5	NA	TRBV12-5	TGTGCTAGTGGTTTGGTAGGTGGGCGCCGGGAAGAGACCCAGTACTTC	CASGLVGGRREETQYF
NA	TRBJ2-7	NA	TRBV6-2/TRBV6-3	TGTGCCAGCAGTCCTACTGGGCGGGGGCCGAAATACGAGCAGTACTTC	CASSPTGRGPKYEQYF
NA	TRBJ2-5	NA	TRBV5-1	TGCGCCAGCAGCTTGGCCCCAGGTCAAAAAGAGACCCAGTACTTC	CASSLAPGQKETQYF
NA	TRBJ1-2	TRBD1	TRBV12-3/TRBV12-4	TGTGCCAGCAGTTTAGGAGGGGGCTACTATGGCTACACCTTC	CASSLGGGYYGYTF
many	TRBJ2-4	TRBD1	TRBV29-1	TGCAGCGTTGCGACAGGGGTGATAAACATTCAGTACTTC	CSVATGVINIQYF
NA	TRBJ2-7	TRBD2	TRBV7-6	TGTGCCAGCAGCTCCGGGACTAGCGGTTTATACGAGCAGTACTTC	CASSSGTSGLYEQYF
few	TRBJ1-2	TRBD1	TRBV3-1	TGTGCCAGCAGCCTTCGACAGGGGTTTGGCTACACCTTC	CASSLRQGFGYTF
NA	TRBJ2-7	TRBD2	TRBV10-3	TGTGCCATCAGTGAAGGTTTAGGGACTAGCGGGACGAGCTCCTACGAGCAGTACTTC	CAISEGLGTSGTSSYEQYF
NA	TRBJ2-1	NA	TRBV3-1	TGTGCCAGCACCATTACAGGGCCCAATGAGCAGTTCTTC	CASTITGPNEQFF
few	TRBJ1-6	NA	TRBV4-1	TGCGCCAGCAGCCAGGGGGGGCCAAATAATTCACCCCTCCACTTT	CASSQGGPNNSPLHF
few	TRBJ2-1	TRBD2	TRBV11-1	TGTGCCAGCAGCCCACCCGGGGCTAGCGGGAGAGGATACAATGAGCAGTTCTTC	CASSPPGASGRGYNEQFF
many	TRBJ2-1	NA	TRBV7-9	TGTGCCAGCAGCTTAGCGGCACCCCTCCACAATGAGCAGTTCTTC	CASSLAAPLHNEQFF
few	TRBJ2-7	TRBD1	TRBV29-1	TGCAGCGTTGGACGGGACAGGGGGCCCTACGAGCAGTACTTC	CSVGRDRGPYEQYF
few	TRBJ2-1	TRBD1	TRBV29-1	TGCAGCGTGGGCCGGGACAGGGTAAATGAGCAGTTCTTC	CSVGRDRVNEQFF
few	TRBJ2-2	NA	TRBV27	TGTGCCAGCAGTTTATGGCAGGGGACCGGGGAGCTGTTTTTT	CASSLWQGTGELFF
few	TRBJ1-1	TRBD1	TRBV10-2	TGCGCCAGCAGACAGACAGGGAGCACTGAAGCTTTCTTT	CASRQTGSTEAFF
few	TRBJ2-5	NA	TRBV29-1	TGCAGCGGGCAGCCGGCAAACAAAGAGACCCAGTACTTC	CSGQPANKETQYF
few	TRBJ2-1	TRBD2	TRBV4-3	TGCGCCAGCAGCCACGGCGGGGGGAGCTCCTACAATGAGCAGTTCTTC	CASSHGGGSSYNEQFF
NA	TRBJ2-5	TRBD1	TRBV29-1	TGCAGCGTGGCCCCTCGGACAGGCCAAGAGACCCAGTACTTC	CSVAPRTGQETQYF
few	TRBJ2-2	NA	TRBV12-3/TRBV12-4	TGTGCCAGCATGAAGGGAACCGGGGAGCTGTTTTTT	CASMKGTGELFF
many	TRBJ2-3	TRBD2	TRBV12-3/TRBV12-4	TGTGCCAGTACACGAGTGGCGGGAGCGACAGATACGCAGTATTTT	CASTRVAGATDTQYF
NA	TRBJ1-6	NA	TRBV15	TGTGCCACCAGCGATAGGCGGGATTCACCCCTCCACTTT	CATSDRRDSPLHF
once	TRBJ2-3	NA	TRBV12-5	TGTGCTAGTGGCTCCTCCGACATAAACACAGATACGCAGTATTTT	CASGSSDINTDTQYF
few	TRBJ2-3	NA	TRBV5-1	TGCGCCAGCAAGGGGATCGACAGCACAGATACGCAGTATTTT	CASKGIDSTDTQYF
NA	TRBJ2-5	NA	TRBV2	TGTGCCAGCCAAACCGGTGGAATAGCAGAAGAGACCCAGTACTTC	CASQTGGIAEETQYF
NA	TRBJ2-7	TRBD2	TRBV7-2	TGTGCCAGCAGCTTAACCGGACTAGCGGGTGGTAGCTACGAGCAGTACTTC	CASSLTGLAGGSYEQYF
NA	TRBJ2-7	NA	TRBV11-1	TGTGCCAGCAGCTTAATCTTACGACAGGAGGAAAGCTCTCGCGAGCAGTACTTC	CASSLILRQEESSREQYF
few	TRBJ2-1	TRBD2	TRBV20-1	TGCAGTGCTAGCCCTAGCGGGGGGCCCTCCTACAATGAGCAGTTCTTC	CSASPSGGPSYNEQFF
NA	TRBJ1-2	NA	TRBV3-1	TGTGCCAGCAGCCATAACCTAGGGGACTATGGCTACACCTTC	CASSHNLGDYGYTF
NA	TRBJ2-1	NA	TRBV20-1	TGCAGTGCCACCGACGGGAGCTCCTACAATGAGCAGTTCTTC	CSATDGSSYNEQFF